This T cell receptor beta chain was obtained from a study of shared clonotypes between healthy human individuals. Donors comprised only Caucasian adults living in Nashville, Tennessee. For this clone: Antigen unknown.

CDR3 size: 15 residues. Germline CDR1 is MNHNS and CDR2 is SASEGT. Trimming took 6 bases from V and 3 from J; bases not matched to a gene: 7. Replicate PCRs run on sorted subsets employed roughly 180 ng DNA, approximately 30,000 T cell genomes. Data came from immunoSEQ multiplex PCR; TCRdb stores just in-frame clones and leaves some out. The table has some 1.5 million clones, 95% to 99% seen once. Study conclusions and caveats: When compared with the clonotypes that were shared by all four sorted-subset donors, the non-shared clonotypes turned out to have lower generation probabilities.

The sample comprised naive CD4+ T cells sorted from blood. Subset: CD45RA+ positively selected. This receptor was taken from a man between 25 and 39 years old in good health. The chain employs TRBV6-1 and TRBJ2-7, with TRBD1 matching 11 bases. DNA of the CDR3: TGTGCCAGCAGCACCGGGACAGGGGGGATCTACGAGCAGTACTTC. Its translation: CASSTGTGGIYEQYF.